Presented here are 5 T cell receptor beta chains from one specimen sequenced in a study of technical replicates of blood from a handful of donors. Here immunoSEQ multiplex PCR was the method, and the copy in TCRdb shows in-frame clones only, minus some. The data contain approximately 50,000 clones, just over 85% of them singletons. Input material: PBMCs. All receptors come from a human donor in good health. Some clones in this sample may be carry-over from other donors' samples.

The rearrangement links TRBV6-5 to TRBJ1-1; 8 bases align to TRBD1. The trim removed 5 bases at V and 4 bases at J, leaving 9 bases unmatched. The CDR3 is 15 residues long. Germline loops: CDR1 MNHEY, CDR2 SVGAGI. Here the CDR3 DNA reads TGTGCCAGCAGTAAATCCATCACAGGGGGCACTGAAGCTTTCTTT. This codes for CASSKSITGGTEAFF.

The chain links TRBV29-1 to TRBJ1-1; tentative D call: TRBD1 (6 bases). Between the trimmed V and J ends, which lost 8 bases and 4 bases, there was a span of 14 bases. The germline V gene encodes CDR1 SQVTM and CDR2 ANQGSEA. CDR3 length: 12 amino acids. The CDR3 reads CSSARGGTEAFF. The CDR3 DNA reads TGCAGCTCCGCGAGGGGGGGCACTGAAGCTTTCTTT. Together with reference TRBV29-1 and TRBJ1-1, the CDR3 gives the full variable domain: SAVISQKPSRDICQRGTSLTIQCQVDSQVTMMFWYRQQPGQSLTLIATANQGSEATYESGFVIDKFPISRPNLTFSTLTVSNMSPEDSSIYLCSSARGGTEAFFGQGTRLTVV.

The genes are TRBV11-2 and TRBJ2-7, with TRBD1 identical over 8 bases. Trimming at V came to 3 bases and at J to 2 bases, leaving 3 bases not matched to a gene. Per the germline V gene, CDR1 is SGHAT and CDR2 is FQNNGV. The CDR3 sequence is 14 residues long. CDR3 loop: CASSLDRATYEQYF. CDR3 DNA sequence: TGTGCCAGCAGCTTGGACAGGGCCACCTACGAGCAGTACTTC.

The chain has TRBV29-1 and TRBJ2-7; TRBD2 matches 10 bases. Germline V gives CDR1 SQVTM, CDR2 ANQGSEA. The CDR3 extends over 18 amino acids. V lost 7 bases and J lost 6; bases outside the gene matches: 24. The CDR3 is CSAPKTTSGNKPQLEQYF. In DNA form, the CDR3 reads TGCAGCGCTCCTAAAACAACTAGCGGGAATAAACCGCAACTCGAGCAGTACTTC.

The CDR3 protein is CASSSTGTGAYEQYF. CDR3 nucleotide sequence: TGTGCCAGCAGCTCAACCGGGACAGGGGCATACGAGCAGTACTTC. The chain couples TRBV13 to TRBJ2-7, with 10 bases that match TRBD1. CDR1 PRHDT and CDR2 FYEKMQ come from the germline V gene (reference sequence). This CDR3 is 15 amino acids long. Trimming removed 4 bases from V and 4 bases from J; junction bases left unmatched: 7.